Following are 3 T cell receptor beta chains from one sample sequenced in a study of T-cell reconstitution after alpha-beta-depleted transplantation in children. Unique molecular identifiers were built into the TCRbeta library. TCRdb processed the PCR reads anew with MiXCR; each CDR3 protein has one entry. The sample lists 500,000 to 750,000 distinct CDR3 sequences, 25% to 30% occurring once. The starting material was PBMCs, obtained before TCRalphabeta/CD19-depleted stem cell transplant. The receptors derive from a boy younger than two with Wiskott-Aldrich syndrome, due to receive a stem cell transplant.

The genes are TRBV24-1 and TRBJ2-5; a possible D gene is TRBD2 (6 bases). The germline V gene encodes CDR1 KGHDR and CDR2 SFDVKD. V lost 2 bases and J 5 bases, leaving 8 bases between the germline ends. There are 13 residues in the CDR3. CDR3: CATSDSGGETQYF. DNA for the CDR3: TGTGCCACCAGTGATTCTGGAGGGGAGACCCAGTACTTC.

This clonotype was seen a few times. CDR3 amino acids: CASSGPGFVSYNEQFF. CDR3 in DNA: TGCGCCAGCTCCGGGCCAGGGTTCGTCTCCTACAATGAGCAGTTCTTC. V usage is TRBV5-1 and J usage is TRBJ2-1; D may be TRBD1 (5 bases). With 7 bases removed from V and 0 bases from J, the gap between germline ends came to 17 bases. Germline values: CDR1 SGHRS, CDR2 YFSETQ. CDR3 length: 16 residues.

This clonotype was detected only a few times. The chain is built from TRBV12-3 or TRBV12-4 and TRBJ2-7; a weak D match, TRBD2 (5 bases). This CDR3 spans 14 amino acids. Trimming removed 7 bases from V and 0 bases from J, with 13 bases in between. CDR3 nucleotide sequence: TGTGCCAGCAAACCCGAGCGGTTCTCCTACGAGCAGTACTTC. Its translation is CASKPERFSYEQYF.